Presented here are 21 T cell receptor beta chains from one specimen sequenced in a study of breast tumors, draining lymph nodes, adjacent tissues. Samples came from axillary lymph nodes draining the breast cancer. TCRdb re-called the multiplex PCR reads through MiXCR, storing one row per CDR3 protein. The sample includes around 170,000 distinct CDR3 sequences, roughly 30% of them seen just once. Sequencing input: axillary lymph node tissue. The receptors were sampled from a female donor with breast cancer. Some clones in this sample may be carry-over from other donors' samples.

Only one count was recorded for this clonotype. Possible read error: a much larger clone is one base away. The chain recombines TRBV19 with TRBJ2-1; D is perhaps TRBD2 (6 bases). CDR1 is LNHDA, CDR2 SQIVND, per germline (reference sequence). This CDR3 comprises 16 residues. The CDR3 nucleotides read TGTGCCAGTAGTATAGTAGGAGGGAACTCCTACGATGAGCAGTTCTTC. Its protein is CASSIVGGNSYDEQFF.

This clonotype was seen many times. DNA of the CDR3: TGTGCCAGCAGCCAATGGACTAGCGGGATCGAGGAGCTGTTTTTT. Its translation is CASSQWTSGIEELFF. The chain links TRBV7-9 to TRBJ2-2, with TRBD2 matching 12 bases. Trimming took 5 bases from V and 10 from J; bases not matched to a gene: 8. Looked up from germline, CDR1 is SEHNR and CDR2 is FQNEAQ (reference sequence). This CDR3 has 15 residues.

This clonotype was recorded at least ten times. The rearrangement joins TRBV2 to TRBJ1-2, with a tentative D call TRBD1 (5 bases). This CDR3 region has 13 residues. The germline V gene encodes CDR1 SNHLY and CDR2 FYNNEI. Trimming shortened V by 9 bases and J by 1 base, and 12 bases separated the two germline ends. For the CDR3, the DNA is TGTGCCAGACAGACAGATCTTAACTATGGCTACACCTTC. It encodes CARQTDLNYGYTF.

With regard to this clonotype: One end of the junction fails to match germline, which may point to a read error. This chain links TRBV20-1 with TRBJ1-5; D is unresolved. Germline V gene lookup returns CDR1 DFQATT and CDR2 SNEGSKA (reference sequence). The CDR3 length is 14 residues. CDR3 sequence reads: CSARPRIGNQLQHF. CDR3 nucleotides: TGCAGTGCTAGACCCCGAATTGGGAATCAGCTCCAGCACTTT.

The chain joins TRBV4-2 to TRBJ2-5, with TRBD2 as a possible D gene (6 bases). Germline V lookup: CDR1 LGHNA, CDR2 YNFKEQ. This CDR3 is built from 14 residues. V lost 6 bases, J lost 4 bases, and 15 bases lay in between. The CDR3 loop is CASRWGAGPETQYF. CDR3 in DNA: TGTGCCAGCAGGTGGGGCGCGGGGCCAGAGACCCAGTACTTC.

The chain recombines TRBV20-1 with TRBJ1-6; TRBD1 might be the D (6 bases). Germline CDR1 DFQATT, CDR2 SNEGSKA (reference sequence). Trimming took off 0 bases at V and 11 bases at J, with 23 bases between the two ends. The CDR3 has 17 amino acids. The CDR3 here is CSARDAQNRARRPPLHF. CDR3 DNA: TGCAGTGCTAGAGACGCCCAAAACAGGGCGCGACGCCCACCCCTCCACTTT.

This clonotype was detected a few times. The rearrangement links TRBV9 to TRBJ2-5; D call uncertain. Trimming pared 3 bases from V and 5 bases from J, leaving 14 bases between. Germline V gene lookup returns CDR1 SGDLS and CDR2 YYNGEE. The CDR3 is 14 residues long. The CDR3 loop reads CASSADPPWETQYF. The CDR3, as DNA: TGTGCCAGCAGCGCGGACCCCCCATGGGAGACCCAGTACTTC.

This clonotype turned up a few times. This sequence joins TRBV6-1 and TRBJ2-1; weak D call: TRBD1 (6 bases). CDR3 length: 18 residues. Germline V gives CDR1 MNHNS, CDR2 SASEGT. Trimming left V 1 base short and J 2 bases short, with 18 bases between. The CDR3 spells CASSEVEFRDTTYNEQFF. In DNA form, the CDR3 reads TGTGCCAGCAGTGAAGTGGAGTTCAGGGACACCACCTACAATGAGCAGTTCTTC.

This clonotype was detected only a few times. A much larger clone is a single base away; this may be a read error. The chain is built from TRBV11-3 and TRBJ2-5; D may correspond to TRBD1 or TRBD2 (5 bases each). This CDR3 is built from 16 residues. Germline V gene lookup returns CDR1 SGHNT and CDR2 YENEEA. In DNA, the CDR3 is TGTGCCAGCAGCTTAGGCCCGCTCCCCCAAGGGGAGACCCAGTGCTTC. Amino acids: CASSLGPLPQGETQCF.

To note about this clonotype: The junction differs from germline at one of its ends, possibly a read error. The chain is built from TRBV9 and TRBJ2-6, with TRBD2 matching over 8 bases. CDR1 and CDR2 from the germline V gene are SGDLS and YYNGEE. The CDR3 has 16 amino acids. This CDR3 reads CVSSREGASGANALTF. In DNA, the CDR3 is TGTGTCAGCAGCCGGGAGGGTGCCTCTGGGGCCAACGCCCTGACTTTC.

This clonotype was seen a handful of times. CDR3 region: CASSTQNRPPVPHTEAFF. CDR3 DNA sequence: TGTGCCAGTAGTACACAAAACAGGCCCCCGGTACCGCACACTGAAGCTTTCTTT. The J gene is TRBJ1-1, the V gene TRBV19; tentative D call: TRBD1 (5 bases). The CDR3 totals 18 residues. V was shortened by 4 bases and J by 3 bases, with 24 bases between the two germline ends. Germline V gives CDR1 LNHDA, CDR2 SQIVND (reference sequence).

The chain recombines TRBV6-1 with TRBJ2-1; 7 positions agree with TRBD2. V was pared by 4 bases and J by 1 base, with 19 bases of the junction left unmatched. The CDR3 totals 20 residues. The germline V gene has CDR1 MNHNS and CDR2 SASEGT. The CDR3, as DNA: TGTGCCAGCAGTGGCCTCTTGTCGGGAGGACACGCCAGTTCCTACAATGAGCAGTTCTTC. Translated, it gives CASSGLLSGGHASSYNEQFF.

Details on this clonotype: A read error is possible here, since a much larger clone lies one base away. J is TRBJ2-2 and V is TRBV6-5; D gene ambiguous. The germline V gene has CDR1 MNHEY and CDR2 SVGAGI. The V end lost 5 bases, the J end lost 6 bases, and 7 bases lay between the germline ends. The CDR3 covers 12 residues. The CDR3 region is CASSHESGELFF. CDR3 DNA sequence: TGTGCCAGCAGTCACGAGTCCGGGGAGCTGTTTTTT.

To note about this clonotype: Germline is not matched at one junction end, which may reflect a read error. This chain joins TRBV10-3 and TRBJ2-1; 11 nucleotides line up with TRBD1. The CDR3 spans 15 residues. Germline V gene sequence: CDR1 ENHRY, CDR2 SYGVKD. The CDR3 sequence is CAIREGQGASGEQLF. The DNA of the CDR3 is TGTGCCATCAGGGAAGGACAGGGGGCTTCTGGTGAGCAGCTCTTC.

Points on this clonotype: With a much larger clone just one base away, this may be a read error. V is TRBV7-9 and J is TRBJ2-7; D unresolved. This CDR3 region has 16 residues. The germline V gene has CDR1 SEHNR and CDR2 FQNEAQ (reference sequence). CDR3 DNA: TGTGCCAGCAGCTGGGTCTTGCCAGGATCCCCCTACGGGCAGTACTTC. Translation gives CASSWVLPGSPYGQYF.

This clonotype was counted many times. CDR3 sequence reads: CSAFGRGASGRRGETQYF. For the CDR3, the DNA is TGCAGTGCTTTCGGAAGGGGGGCTAGCGGGAGGAGGGGAGAGACCCAGTACTTC. This chain uses TRBV20-1 with TRBJ2-5; 11 nucleotides align to TRBD2. The length of the CDR3 is 18 residues. Per germline, CDR1 DFQATT and CDR2 SNEGSKA (reference sequence). V shed 5 bases, J shed 4 bases, and the junction held 18 bases outside the gene matches.

Note on this clonotype: A much more abundant neighbour one base away suggests this may be a read error. The chain joins TRBV11-2 to TRBJ2-3; TRBD1 matches at 9 bases. V lost 5 bases, J lost 6 bases, and 6 bases stayed unmatched. The CDR3 spans 14 residues. Germline V gene lookup returns CDR1 SGHAT and CDR2 FQNNGV. This chain's CDR3 is CASSLGQGYDTQYF. In nucleotides, the CDR3 is TGTGCCAGCAGCCTGGGACAGGGTTATGATACGCAGTATTTT.

In the case of this clonotype: This sequence may be a read error, since a much larger clone differs from it by one base. This sequence joins TRBV7-2 and TRBJ2-7; the match to TRBD2 covers 7 bases. This CDR3 has 19 residues. J lost 2 bases, V lost 7 bases, and 23 bases had no gene match. Per the germline V gene, CDR1 is SGHTA and CDR2 is FQGNSA. DNA for the CDR3: TGTGCCAGCAAAATTAACTTTTCTGCGGGAGCGGGGTCCCCCTACGAGCAGTACTTC. It codes for CASKINFSAGAGSPYEQYF.

This sequence joins TRBV2 and TRBJ1-1; no reliable D call. The germline V gene encodes CDR1 SNHLY and CDR2 FYNNEI. V gave up 6 bases and J gave up 6 bases, with 11 bases separating them. The CDR3 loop spans 12 amino acids. The CDR3 DNA follows: TGTGCCAGCAGGTGGGCAGGCCCTGAAGCTTTCTTT. It yields the protein CASRWAGPEAFF.

With respect to this clonotype: No DNA is shown, since the ends of the CDR3 on it are uncertain; the CDR3 is the one TCRdb lists. V is TRBV3-2 and J is TRBJ1-1. TRBV3-2 is a known pseudogene. Termini included, the CDR3 measures 14 amino acids. The chain's CDR3 is CASSHVGFGTEAFF.

Concerning this clonotype itself: Just one base apart from a much larger clone, this may be a read error. The chain joins TRBV5-5 to TRBJ1-2; 8 bases fit TRBD1. There are 14 residues in the CDR3. The V gene's germline CDR1 is SGHKS and CDR2 YYEKEE (reference sequence). CDR3 residues: CASSLRWQGAGHTF. The DNA for the CDR3 is TGTGCCAGCAGCTTACGTTGGCAGGGGGCTGGCCACACCTTC.